Listed here are 18 T cell receptor beta chains from one sample, sequenced in a study of shared clonotypes between healthy human individuals (dated by TCRdb to about 2020). Receptor amplification or capture employed the immunoSEQ multiplex PCR assay. Sourced from immuneACCESS, this table was stored by TCRdb with only in-frame sequences that have V and J called. A share of the clones is absent; for the studies checked, an unresolved V gene accounts for under half, and the remainder has no known explanation. The sample contains under 2,500,000 clones, 90% to 97% of them found a single time. The ten largest account for approximately 0.13% of the sample. Specimen: naive CD4+ T cells sorted from blood. According to the study, the label for this sample's cell subset or site signals: CD45RA+ positively selected. The origin of the receptors is a man aged 18 to 35 in good health.

The V call is TRBV7-8, the J call TRBJ2-7; D is possibly TRBD1 (6 bases). Germline-derived CDR1 and CDR2 are SGHVS and FQNEAQ. CDR3 length equals 16 residues. Deletions cut 0 bases from V and 5 bases from J, with 17 bases between. The CDR3 coding sequence is TGTGCCAGCAGCTTAGCATCGGCCAGGGGTAGCGACGAGCAGTACTTC. It codes for CASSLASARGSDEQYF.

V gene TRBV11-3 combines with J gene TRBJ2-3; the match to TRBD2 covers 7 bases. The germline gives CDR1 SGHNT, CDR2 YENEEA. The CDR3 loop spans 19 amino acids. V shed 3 bases, J shed 2 bases, and the junction held 17 bases outside the gene matches. Here the CDR3 reads CASSLNIPLAETNTDTQYF. The CDR3 nucleotides read TGTGCCAGCAGCTTGAACATCCCTCTAGCGGAAACTAACACAGATACGCAGTATTTT.

The V and J genes are TRBV28 and TRBJ1-2; unclear D gene. CDR3 length: 16 amino acids. Deletions cut 3 bases from V and 3 bases from J, with 17 bases between. CDR1 and CDR2 (germline): MDHEN, SYDVKM. CDR3 sequence: CASSFAGNGPYYGYTF. The CDR3 region has the DNA TGTGCCAGCAGTTTTGCGGGGAACGGACCATACTATGGCTACACCTTC.

The CDR3 loop reads CASSTRDRDGYTF. Here the CDR3 DNA reads TGTGCCAGTAGTACCCGGGACAGAGATGGCTACACCTTC. V and J are TRBV19 and TRBJ1-2, with 7 bases lining up with TRBD1. There are 13 residues in the CDR3. CDR1 and CDR2 from the germline V gene are LNHDA and SQIVND (reference sequence). Trimming removed 4 bases from V and 6 bases from J; junction bases left unmatched: 5.

On this clone: Other DNA variants within this sample encode the same CDR3. This chain uses TRBV10-3 with TRBJ2-7; D is uncertain. Germline CDR1 is ENHRY and CDR2 is SYGVKD. The V gene lost 0 bases and the J gene lost 3 bases, with 6 bases spanning the gap. The CDR3 extends over 13 amino acids. CDR3 DNA sequence: TGTGCCATCAGTGAGTCCGGGCGCTACGAGCAGTACTTC. Amino acid sequence: CAISESGRYEQYF.

V gene TRBV18 combines with J gene TRBJ2-5; the match to TRBD1 covers 8 bases. The CDR3 consists of 16 residues. Germline-derived CDR1 and CDR2 are KGHSH and LQKENI. V shed 1 base and J 5 bases; nucleotides not matched to a gene: 9. For the CDR3, the DNA is TGTGCCAGCTCACCACGGCGGCAGGGGGCAGGCGAGACCCAGTACTTC. This codes for CASSPRRQGAGETQYF.

The chain combines TRBV6-7 with TRBJ2-5, with TRBD1 matching 7 bases. TRBV6-7 is classed as an ORF, of uncertain function. The CDR3 length is 15 residues. V shed 6 bases, J shed 2 bases, and the junction held 9 bases outside the gene matches. The DNA for the CDR3 is TGTGCCAGCAGGAAAGGGGACAGCTTACAAGAGACCCAGTACTTC. Translating gives CASRKGDSLQETQYF.

This clone was seen more than once but under ten times. Other nucleotide sequences in the sample specify the same CDR3. J is TRBJ1-5 and V is TRBV2, with D maybe TRBD1 (6 bases). CDR1 SNHLY and CDR2 FYNNEI come from the germline V gene. V lost 6 bases to trimming and J lost 3 bases, with 12 bases between them. The CDR3 sequence is 14 residues long. The CDR3 nucleotides are TGTGCCAGCAGCGAGGACAGATCCAATCAGCCCCAGCATTTT. Protein sequence: CASSEDRSNQPQHF. The variable domain in full, with the rest retrieved from reference TRBV2 and TRBJ1-5, is EPEVTQTPSHQVTQMGQEVILRCVPISNHLYFYWYRQILGQKVEFLVSFYNNEISEKSEIFDDQFSVERPDGSNFTLKIRSTKLEDSAMYFCASSEDRSNQPQHFGDGTRLSIL.

V usage is TRBV18 and J usage is TRBJ2-7, with TRBD1 identical over 8 bases. Trimming took 8 bases from V and 3 from J; bases not matched to a gene: 12. The CDR3 is 15 residues long. Germline loops: CDR1 KGHSH, CDR2 LQKENI. The CDR3 DNA reads as TGTGCCAGCACCCTATCGACAGGGGCGGGCTACGAGCAGTACTTC. Its translation: CASTLSTGAGYEQYF.

This sequence joins TRBV5-4 and TRBJ2-2; 8 bases match TRBD1. Losses at the gene ends were 3 bases for V and 0 bases for J; bases not matched to a gene: 4. Germline loops: CDR1 SGHNT, CDR2 YYREEE (reference sequence). This CDR3 contains 16 residues. The CDR3 loop is CASSWRTGTNTGELFF. The CDR3 nucleotides are TGTGCCAGCAGCTGGAGGACAGGGACGAACACCGGGGAGCTGTTTTTT. The entire variable domain, with the rest obtained from reference TRBV5-4 and TRBJ2-2, is as follows: ETGVTQSPTHLIKTRGQQVTLRCSSQSGHNTVSWYQQALGQGPQFIFQYYREEENGRGNFPPRFSGLQFPNYSSELNVNALELDDSALYLCASSWRTGTNTGELFFGEGSRLTVL.

V gene TRBV19 combines with J gene TRBJ2-5, with a weak D call TRBD2 (6 bases). The CDR3 contains 14 residues. Germline V CDR1 and CDR2: LNHDA, SQIVND (reference sequence). V gave up 5 bases and J gave up 4 bases, with 14 bases separating them. The CDR3 DNA is TGTGCCAGTAGTTGGAGGGAACGTCTAGAGACCCAGTACTTC. It encodes CASSWRERLETQYF.

J is TRBJ1-2 and V is TRBV5-5, with 7 bases lining up with TRBD1. This CDR3 is built from 14 residues. V trimming: 4 bases; J trimming: 3 bases; junction bases outside the gene matches: 6. Germline V gene data show CDR1 as SGHKS and CDR2 as YYEKEE (reference sequence). This CDR3 is CASSPTDRDYGYTF. CDR3 DNA: TGTGCCAGCAGCCCCACCGACAGGGACTATGGCTACACCTTC.

This chain connects TRBV2 to TRBJ2-5; the match to TRBD2 covers 13 bases. Losses at the gene ends were 6 bases for V and 2 bases for J; bases not matched to a gene: 6. Germline assignment: CDR1 SNHLY and CDR2 FYNNEI. The CDR3 has 16 residues. CDR3 DNA: TGTGCCAGCAGGGGGGGACTAGCGGGACTACAAGAGACCCAGTACTTC. Its protein product is CASRGGLAGLQETQYF.

V usage is TRBV5-4 and J usage is TRBJ1-1; D may be TRBD1 (5 bases). Deletions cut 3 bases from V and 1 base from J, with 10 bases between. CDR1 and CDR2 from the germline V gene are SGHNT and YYREEE (reference sequence). The CDR3 runs 14 residues. CDR3 region: CASSSQGGNTEAFF. Written as DNA, the CDR3 is TGTGCCAGCAGCTCGCAGGGAGGGAACACTGAAGCTTTCTTT.

The chain employs TRBV7-9 and TRBJ1-1, with 9 bases aligning to TRBD1. Trimming took 1 base from V and 5 from J; bases not matched to a gene: 5. There are 15 residues in the CDR3. Looked up from germline, CDR1 is SEHNR and CDR2 is FQNEAQ (reference sequence). The CDR3 is CASSLEGQGLTEAFF. CDR3 coding DNA: TGTGCCAGCAGCTTAGAGGGACAGGGCCTGACTGAAGCTTTCTTT.

The chain uses TRBV5-4 and TRBJ1-1; D not resolved. Between the trimmed V and J ends, which lost 5 bases and 7 bases, there was a span of 18 bases. Looked up from germline, CDR1 is SGHNT and CDR2 is YYREEE (reference sequence). This CDR3 spans 14 amino acids. In nucleotides, the CDR3 is TGTGCCAGCAGACATCCGGGGTCAAAGGGTGAAGCTTTCTTT. Translating it yields CASRHPGSKGEAFF.

This rearrangement joins TRBV7-3 to TRBJ2-3; D not certain. Germline CDR1 and CDR2: SGHTA and FQGTGA. V was shortened by 2 bases and J by 4 bases, with 10 bases between the two germline ends. The CDR3 covers 14 residues. The CDR3 loop is CASSLDAPPDTQYF. The CDR3 nucleotides read TGTGCCAGCAGCTTAGACGCACCCCCAGATACGCAGTATTTT.

The chain carries TRBV5-6 and TRBJ2-1, with 8 bases matching TRBD2. In germline, CDR1 is SGHDT, CDR2 YYEEEE. The CDR3 runs 16 residues. V gave up 4 bases and J gave up 7 bases; unmatched junction bases: 13. Here the CDR3 reads CASSPTDGREVNEQFF. As DNA, the CDR3 is TGTGCCAGCAGCCCTACCGACGGGAGGGAGGTGAATGAGCAGTTCTTC.